Listed below are T cell receptor beta chains from one sample, sequenced in a study of T cells in Graves' hyperthyroidism and ophthalmopathy. TCRdb passed the multiplex PCR reads through MiXCR, listing each CDR3 protein once. The sample lists around 300,000 distinct CDR3 sequences, approximately 14% occurring once. The sample was blood. The origin of the receptors is a woman aged 25 to 39 with Graves' hyperthyroidism. Each CDR3 is given with its conserved first and last residue. A D gene is named only where the DNA matches it firmly. Expanded clones get a size class; other rows say once, few or many, or leave the size out.

v_call: TRBV6-1
cdr3_length: 13
clone_size: NA
d_call: TRBD2
j_call: TRBJ2-1
cdr3_aa: CASRQPSGNEQFF
cdr3_nt: TGTGCCAGCAGACAACCTAGCGGGAATGAGCAGTTCTTC

v_call: TRBV7-2
cdr3_length: 14
clone_size: NA
d_call: NA
j_call: TRBJ1-3
cdr3_aa: CVSSNVRSGNTIYF
cdr3_nt: TGTGTCAGCAGCAACGTAAGGTCTGGAAACACCATATATTTT

v_call: TRBV2
cdr3_length: 14
clone_size: NA
d_call: NA
j_call: TRBJ2-6
cdr3_aa: CASSGGFGANVLTF
cdr3_nt: TGTGCCAGCAGTGGGGGTTTCGGGGCCAACGTCCTGACTTTC

v_call: TRBV9
cdr3_length: 14
clone_size: many
d_call: NA
j_call: TRBJ2-1
cdr3_aa: CASSVALTSNEQFF
cdr3_nt: TGTGCCAGCAGCGTAGCCCTGACGTCCAATGAGCAGTTCTTC

v_call: TRBV7-8
cdr3_length: 16
clone_size: many
d_call: TRBD2
j_call: TRBJ2-5
cdr3_aa: CASSPLSGGPEETQYF
cdr3_nt: TGTGCCAGCAGCCCCCTATCGGGAGGGCCAGAGGAGACCCAGTACTTC

v_call: TRBV7-9
cdr3_length: 16
clone_size: NA
d_call: TRBD1
j_call: TRBJ2-5
cdr3_aa: CASSRTGTGWRETQYF
cdr3_nt: TGTGCCAGCAGCCGAACCGGGACAGGGTGGCGGGAGACCCAGTACTTC

v_call: TRBV6-2/TRBV6-3
cdr3_length: 14
clone_size: many
d_call: NA
j_call: TRBJ2-1
cdr3_aa: CASRDFGSYNEQFF
cdr3_nt: TGTGCCAGCAGGGACTTTGGGTCCTACAATGAGCAGTTCTTC

v_call: TRBV18
cdr3_length: 13
clone_size: many
d_call: NA
j_call: TRBJ2-5
cdr3_aa: CASSPGFQETQYF
cdr3_nt: TGTGCCAGCAGTCCAGGGTTTCAGGAGACCCAGTACTTC

v_call: TRBV14
cdr3_length: 14
clone_size: many
d_call: TRBD2
j_call: TRBJ2-7
cdr3_aa: CASSRSGLAGEQYF
cdr3_nt: TGTGCCAGCAGCCGCTCAGGACTAGCTGGCGAGCAGTACTTC

v_call: TRBV7-3
cdr3_length: 20
clone_size: many
d_call: NA
j_call: TRBJ1-4
cdr3_aa: CASSPHLGGKIYPTNEKLFF
cdr3_nt: TGTGCCAGCAGCCCCCATTTAGGGGGGAAGATATACCCAACTAATGAAAAACTGTTTTTT

v_call: TRBV5-4
cdr3_length: 15
clone_size: few
d_call: TRBD1
j_call: TRBJ2-7
cdr3_aa: CASSFQDRSSYEQYF
cdr3_nt: TGTGCCAGCAGCTTTCAGGACAGGAGCTCCTACGAGCAGTACTTC

v_call: TRBV9
cdr3_length: 14
clone_size: NA
d_call: NA
j_call: TRBJ2-1
cdr3_aa: CASSAPTGYNEQFF
cdr3_nt: TGTGCCAGCAGCGCGCCGACTGGATACAATGAGCAGTTCTTC

v_call: TRBV14
cdr3_length: 14
clone_size: few
d_call: NA
j_call: TRBJ2-2
cdr3_aa: CASSQVRWAGELFF
cdr3_nt: TGTGCCAGCAGCCAAGTACGATGGGCCGGGGAGCTGTTTTTT

v_call: TRBV12-5
cdr3_length: 19
clone_size: many
d_call: TRBD2
j_call: TRBJ2-2
cdr3_aa: CASGLVRGAAGANTGELFF
cdr3_nt: TGTGCTAGTGGTTTGGTACGGGGCGCTGCGGGGGCGAACACCGGGGAGCTGTTTTTT

v_call: TRBV24-1
cdr3_length: 15
clone_size: many
d_call: NA
j_call: TRBJ2-1
cdr3_aa: CATSDATGRGNEQFF
cdr3_nt: TGTGCCACCAGTGATGCAACAGGGAGGGGTAATGAGCAGTTCTTC

v_call: TRBV7-2
cdr3_length: 13
clone_size: few
d_call: TRBD2
j_call: TRBJ2-3
cdr3_aa: CASSLTSGKTQYF
cdr3_nt: TGTGCCAGCAGCCTTACTAGCGGGAAGACGCAGTATTTT

v_call: TRBV28
cdr3_length: 16
clone_size: few
d_call: NA
j_call: TRBJ2-3
cdr3_aa: CASNIDEGSSTDTQYF
cdr3_nt: TGTGCCAGCAATATCGATGAGGGTTCTAGCACAGATACGCAGTATTTT

v_call: TRBV7-9
cdr3_length: 11
clone_size: NA
d_call: NA
j_call: TRBJ2-7
cdr3_aa: CASSQGREQYF
cdr3_nt: TGTGCCAGCAGCCAAGGACGGGAGCAGTACTTC

v_call: TRBV9
cdr3_length: 14
clone_size: few
d_call: NA
j_call: TRBJ2-6
cdr3_aa: CASSVHSGANVLTF
cdr3_nt: TGTGCCAGCAGCGTCCACTCTGGGGCCAACGTCCTGACTTTC

v_call: TRBV11-2
cdr3_length: 14
clone_size: many
d_call: NA
j_call: TRBJ1-2
cdr3_aa: CASSLLQGVDGYTF
cdr3_nt: TGTGCCAGCAGCTTACTCCAGGGTGTGGATGGCTACACCTTC

v_call: TRBV28
cdr3_length: 13
clone_size: many
d_call: TRBD1
j_call: TRBJ2-7
cdr3_aa: CASLDRRNYEQYF
cdr3_nt: TGTGCCAGCCTGGACAGGCGAAACTACGAGCAGTACTTC

v_call: TRBV19
cdr3_length: 14
clone_size: NA
d_call: TRBD1
j_call: TRBJ2-7
cdr3_aa: CASNRQGASYEQYF
cdr3_nt: TGTGCCAGTAACAGACAGGGGGCTTCCTACGAGCAGTACTTC

v_call: TRBV28
cdr3_length: 12
clone_size: many
d_call: NA
j_call: TRBJ2-7
cdr3_aa: CASRGNGDEQYF
cdr3_nt: TGTGCCAGCAGGGGGAACGGTGACGAGCAGTACTTC

v_call: TRBV14
cdr3_length: 17
clone_size: many
d_call: TRBD2
j_call: TRBJ2-1
cdr3_aa: CASSTRRTSGRLNEQFF
cdr3_nt: TGTGCCAGCAGCACAAGACGAACTAGCGGGAGGTTGAATGAGCAGTTCTTC

v_call: TRBV20-1
cdr3_length: 14
clone_size: many
d_call: NA
j_call: TRBJ2-1
cdr3_aa: CSAREGSGYNEQFF
cdr3_nt: TGCAGTGCTAGAGAAGGCAGCGGCTACAATGAGCAGTTCTTC

v_call: TRBV5-1
cdr3_length: 12
clone_size: many
d_call: NA
j_call: TRBJ2-1
cdr3_aa: CASSLALNEQFF
cdr3_nt: TGCGCCAGCAGCTTGGCCCTAAATGAGCAGTTCTTC

v_call: TRBV11-2
cdr3_length: 15
clone_size: many
d_call: NA
j_call: TRBJ1-1
cdr3_aa: CASESERMRRTEAFF
cdr3_nt: TGTGCCAGCGAATCGGAACGTATGAGACGTACTGAAGCTTTCTTT

v_call: TRBV7-8
cdr3_length: 15
clone_size: NA
d_call: NA
j_call: TRBJ2-7
cdr3_aa: CASSTGLIGSYEQYF
cdr3_nt: TGTGCCAGCAGCACCGGCTTGATTGGGTCCTACGAGCAGTACTTC

v_call: TRBV28
cdr3_length: 15
clone_size: many
d_call: NA
j_call: TRBJ2-3
cdr3_aa: CASSSPGEGTDTQYF
cdr3_nt: TGTGCCAGCAGTTCCCCCGGAGAAGGCACAGATACGCAGTATTTT

v_call: TRBV16
cdr3_length: 13
clone_size: NA
d_call: NA
j_call: TRBJ1-1
cdr3_aa: CASSQASTGDAFF
cdr3_nt: TGTGCCAGCAGCCAAGCCTCCACCGGGGATGCTTTCTTT

v_call: TRBV6-2/TRBV6-3
cdr3_length: 15
clone_size: few
d_call: NA
j_call: TRBJ2-1
cdr3_aa: CASGQRLAPANEQFF
cdr3_nt: TGTGCCAGCGGTCAGAGGTTAGCGCCAGCCAATGAGCAGTTCTTC

v_call: TRBV27
cdr3_length: 15
clone_size: many
d_call: NA
j_call: TRBJ1-2
cdr3_aa: CASSPRTDANYGYTF
cdr3_nt: TGTGCCAGCAGTCCCCGGACAGACGCTAACTATGGCTACACCTTC

v_call: TRBV10-3
cdr3_length: 17
clone_size: few
d_call: TRBD2
j_call: TRBJ2-1
cdr3_aa: CAISEPELAGALYEQFF
cdr3_nt: TGTGCCATCAGTGAGCCCGAACTAGCGGGAGCCTTATATGAGCAGTTCTTC

v_call: TRBV7-9
cdr3_length: 15
clone_size: few
d_call: NA
j_call: TRBJ1-3
cdr3_aa: CASSSGRLSGNTIYF
cdr3_nt: TGTGCCAGCAGCTCGGGACGGCTCTCTGGAAACACCATATATTTT

v_call: TRBV29-1
cdr3_length: 13
clone_size: many
d_call: TRBD1
j_call: TRBJ2-1
cdr3_aa: CSVAGTGVGEQFF
cdr3_nt: TGCAGCGTCGCCGGGACAGGGGTAGGTGAGCAGTTCTTC

v_call: TRBV3-1
cdr3_length: 16
clone_size: few
d_call: NA
j_call: TRBJ2-5
cdr3_aa: CASSPPRPVSQETQYF
cdr3_nt: TGTGCCAGCAGCCCTCCTAGACCCGTCAGCCAAGAGACCCAGTACTTC

v_call: TRBV30
cdr3_length: 12
clone_size: many
d_call: TRBD1
j_call: TRBJ2-7
cdr3_aa: CAWSATGGEQYF
cdr3_nt: TGTGCCTGGAGTGCAACAGGGGGCGAGCAGTACTTC

v_call: TRBV27
cdr3_length: 14
clone_size: many
d_call: NA
j_call: TRBJ2-1
cdr3_aa: CASREVAGTGEQFF
cdr3_nt: TGTGCCAGCAGGGAGGTCGCGGGAACGGGCGAGCAGTTCTTC

v_call: TRBV30
cdr3_length: 13
clone_size: NA
d_call: TRBD1
j_call: TRBJ1-5
cdr3_aa: CAWSVRTGEPQHF
cdr3_nt: TGTGCCTGGAGTGTCCGGACAGGGGAACCCCAGCATTTT

v_call: TRBV3-1
cdr3_length: 15
clone_size: NA
d_call: TRBD1
j_call: TRBJ2-3
cdr3_aa: CASTPGTGHTDTQYF
cdr3_nt: TGTGCCAGCACCCCAGGGACAGGCCACACAGATACGCAGTATTTT

v_call: TRBV20-1
cdr3_length: 13
clone_size: many
d_call: TRBD1
j_call: TRBJ2-7
cdr3_aa: CSADPDRGSEQYF
cdr3_nt: TGCAGTGCCGACCCGGACAGGGGATCCGAGCAGTACTTC

v_call: TRBV5-1
cdr3_length: 14
clone_size: many
d_call: TRBD1
j_call: TRBJ1-1
cdr3_aa: CASSVGGGNAEAFF
cdr3_nt: TGCGCCAGCAGCGTAGGGGGCGGGAACGCTGAAGCTTTCTTT

v_call: TRBV18
cdr3_length: 21
clone_size: NA
d_call: NA
j_call: TRBJ2-1
cdr3_aa: CASSPRVIGPGDSGPYNEQFF
cdr3_nt: TGTGCCAGCTCACCAAGGGTCATCGGGCCGGGGGACTCGGGCCCCTACAATGAGCAGTTCTTC

v_call: TRBV5-1
cdr3_length: 15
clone_size: NA
d_call: NA
j_call: TRBJ2-2
cdr3_aa: CASGVDSSYTGELFF
cdr3_nt: TGCGCCAGCGGCGTGGACAGCTCCTACACCGGGGAGCTGTTTTTT

v_call: TRBV2
cdr3_length: 14
clone_size: many
d_call: NA
j_call: TRBJ1-1
cdr3_aa: CASSERGIRVEAFF
cdr3_nt: TGTGCCAGCAGTGAGCGGGGGATACGGGTAGAAGCTTTCTTT

v_call: TRBV10-3
cdr3_length: 12
clone_size: NA
d_call: NA
j_call: TRBJ2-1
cdr3_aa: CAISPSLNEQFF
cdr3_nt: TGTGCCATCAGCCCTAGCTTAAATGAGCAGTTCTTC

v_call: TRBV2
cdr3_length: 11
clone_size: many
d_call: NA
j_call: TRBJ2-3
cdr3_aa: CASRLTDTQYF
cdr3_nt: TGTGCCAGCAGACTCACAGATACGCAGTATTTT

v_call: TRBV25-1
cdr3_length: 15
clone_size: NA
d_call: NA
j_call: TRBJ2-2
cdr3_aa: CASSTAFIGTGELFF
cdr3_nt: TGTGCCAGCTCTACGGCCTTTATAGGCACCGGGGAGCTGTTTTTT

v_call: TRBV2
cdr3_length: 21
clone_size: many
d_call: TRBD1
j_call: TRBJ2-7
cdr3_aa: CASSERIKLRTGEGQGYEQYF
cdr3_nt: TGTGCCAGCAGTGAAAGGATAAAATTGAGGACAGGGGAAGGGCAGGGCTACGAGCAGTACTTC

v_call: TRBV12-3/TRBV12-4
cdr3_length: 15
clone_size: many
d_call: NA
j_call: TRBJ2-7
cdr3_aa: CASSLRDGDSYEQYF
cdr3_nt: TGTGCCAGCAGTTTGCGGGATGGGGACTCCTACGAGCAGTACTTC

v_call: TRBV6-5
cdr3_length: 11
clone_size: few
d_call: NA
j_call: TRBJ2-2
cdr3_aa: CASNIPGELFF
cdr3_nt: TGTGCCAGCAACATCCCCGGGGAGCTGTTTTTT

v_call: TRBV20-1
cdr3_length: 15
clone_size: few
d_call: TRBD2
j_call: TRBJ2-1
cdr3_aa: CSAQRTSGRDNEQFF
cdr3_nt: TGCAGTGCTCAGAGGACTAGCGGGAGGGACAATGAGCAGTTCTTC

v_call: TRBV13
cdr3_length: 13
clone_size: many
d_call: TRBD2
j_call: TRBJ2-1
cdr3_aa: CASRASGRNEQFF
cdr3_nt: TGTGCCAGCAGGGCTAGCGGTAGGAATGAGCAGTTCTTC

v_call: TRBV5-5
cdr3_length: 13
clone_size: many
d_call: TRBD1
j_call: TRBJ2-7
cdr3_aa: CASSRDRGREQYF
cdr3_nt: TGTGCCAGCAGCCGGGACAGGGGGCGCGAGCAGTACTTC

v_call: TRBV9
cdr3_length: 15
clone_size: NA
d_call: NA
j_call: TRBJ2-2
cdr3_aa: CASSPREQGTGELFF
cdr3_nt: TGTGCCAGCAGCCCCCGCGAACAGGGAACCGGGGAGCTGTTTTTT

v_call: TRBV3-1
cdr3_length: 13
clone_size: many
d_call: NA
j_call: TRBJ1-1
cdr3_aa: CASSQVSGTEAFF
cdr3_nt: TGTGCCAGCAGCCAAGTTAGCGGGACTGAAGCTTTCTTT

v_call: TRBV24-1
cdr3_length: 18
clone_size: few
d_call: NA
j_call: TRBJ2-6
cdr3_aa: CATSDSLAMGAGANVLTF
cdr3_nt: TGTGCCACCAGTGATTCTCTAGCAATGGGTGCTGGGGCCAACGTCCTGACTTTC